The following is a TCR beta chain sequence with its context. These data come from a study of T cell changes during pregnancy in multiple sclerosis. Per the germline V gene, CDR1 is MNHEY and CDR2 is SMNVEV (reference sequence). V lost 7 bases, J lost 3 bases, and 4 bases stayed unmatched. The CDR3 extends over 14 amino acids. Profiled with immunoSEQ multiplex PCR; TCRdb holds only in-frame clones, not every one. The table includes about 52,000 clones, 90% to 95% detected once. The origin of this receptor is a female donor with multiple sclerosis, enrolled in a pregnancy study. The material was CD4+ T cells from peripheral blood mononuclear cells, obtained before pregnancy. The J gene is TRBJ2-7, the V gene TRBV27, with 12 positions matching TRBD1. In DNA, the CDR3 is TGTGCCAGCAAGGGACAGGGGGCGGTCTACGAGCAGTACTTC. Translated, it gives CASKGQGAVYEQYF.